The present entry profiles one TCR beta chain with its context. Clones were read by immunoSEQ multiplex PCR, and TCRdb kept only the in-frame ones, dropping some. The table lists about 150,000 clones, approximately 94% of them singletons. Trimming took off 7 bases at V and 4 bases at J, with 10 bases between the two ends. There are 13 residues in the CDR3. Germline loops: CDR1 SNHLY, CDR2 FYNNEI. This sample stems from a study of control samples from healthy donors and cancer patients. V usage is TRBV2 and J usage is TRBJ1-4; tentative D call: TRBD1 (5 bases). This clonotype was sampled from a middle-aged man in good health. Sequenced material: blood. CDR3 region: CASMRDGNEKLFF. CDR3 bases: TGTGCCAGCATGAGGGACGGTAATGAAAAACTGTTTTTT.